The 4 T cell receptor beta chains below were found in one sample sequenced in a study of blood T cell repertoires in COVID-19. The assay was immunoSEQ multiplex PCR, and TCRdb's table has in-frame clones only and misses some. The data show 110,000 to 150,000 clones, around 80% seen once. Sample: PBMCs or T cells enriched from blood (not recorded which). The receptors shown here come from a woman between 50 and 59 years old who had recovered from COVID-19.

The J gene is TRBJ1-4, the V gene TRBV5-1, with TRBD1 matching over 9 bases. V lost 4 bases to trimming and J lost 11 bases; unmatched junction nucleotides: 3. Germline V gene lookup returns CDR1 SGHRS and CDR2 YFSETQ. The CDR3 totals 12 residues. The CDR3: CASSRDRDKLFF. DNA for the CDR3: TGCGCCAGCAGCCGGGACAGGGACAAACTGTTTTTT.

The J gene is TRBJ2-2, the V gene TRBV19, with 12 bases lining up with TRBD1. Germline V gene data show CDR1 as LNHDA and CDR2 as SQIVND (reference sequence). The CDR3 covers 18 residues. J was trimmed by 6 bases and V by 6 bases; bases with no gene match: 14. The DNA of the CDR3 is TGTGCCAGTAGGAACCGGGACAGGGGGCGAAAGGAGGCCGGGGAGCTGTTTTTT. Protein product: CASRNRDRGRKEAGELFF.

This rearrangement joins TRBV10-3 to TRBJ1-1, with D possibly being TRBD1 (5 bases). The CDR3 runs 16 residues. Germline-derived CDR1 and CDR2 are ENHRY and SYGVKD. V lost 4 bases and J 1 base, leaving 16 bases between the germline ends. CDR3 sequence (DNA): TGTGCCATCAGTGTGGCGGGGCGCTCGGGGAACACTGAAGCTTTCTTT. Protein product: CAISVAGRSGNTEAFF.

In this sample, this clone turned up a few times. The chain uses TRBV3-1 (or the pseudogene TRBV3-2) and TRBJ2-7; 10 bases are a match to TRBD1. V lost 3 bases and J lost 6; bases outside the gene matches: 2. The CDR3 spans 13 residues. Germline CDR1 reads LGHDT; CDR2 reads YNNKEL (reference sequence). CDR3 protein: CASSHGTGVEQYF. The DNA for the CDR3 is TGTGCCAGCAGCCACGGGACAGGGGTCGAGCAGTACTTC.